These T cell receptor beta chains were read from a single sample in a study of blood T cell repertoires in COVID-19. Sequencing used immunoSEQ multiplex PCR; TCRdb keeps in-frame clones, though not all of them. The table records fewer than 400,000 clones, approximately 89% of them present only once. Sequencing input: PBMCs or T cells enriched from blood (not recorded which). The receptors derive from a man aged 30 to 45 who had recovered from COVID-19. Both conserved end residues are part of each CDR3. The D gene is left open where the match is weak. Clone size is stated in some rows and not others, as once, few, many or a class when expanded.

>TRBJ2-7|.|TRBV5-1|.
CASSLEGGSLAYEQYF
TGCGCCAGCAGCTTGGAAGGGGGATCACTTGCCTACGAGCAGTACTTC
>TRBJ2-5|.|TRBV11-2|.
CASSLGGQETQYF
TGTGCCAGCAGCCTAGGAGGTCAAGAGACCCAGTACTTC
>TRBJ1-4|.|TRBV2|.
CASTVNEKLFF
TGTGCCAGCACCGTAAATGAAAAACTGTTTTTT
>TRBJ2-4|.|TRBV6-1|.
CASSEGAAKNIQYF
TGTGCCAGCAGTGAGGGGGCCGCCAAAAACATTCAGTACTTC
>TRBJ1-1|.|TRBV5-6|.
CASSLKQGIGNTEAFF
TGTGCCAGCAGCCTTAAGCAGGGGATTGGGAACACTGAAGCTTTCTTT
>TRBJ1-1|TRBD1|TRBV2|.
CASSLRTGGTEAFF
TGTGCCAGCAGTCTCCGGACAGGCGGGACTGAAGCTTTCTTT
>TRBJ2-7|.|TRBV6-5|.
CASKGAVSSYEQYF
TGTGCCAGCAAAGGGGCCGTAAGCTCCTACGAGCAGTACTTC
>TRBJ2-3|TRBD2|TRBV25-1|.
CALSILLLAKSRTDTQYF
TGTGCCCTTAGTATCCTCCTACTAGCGAAGTCACGAACAGATACGCAGTATTTT
>TRBJ1-2|.|TRBV7-9|.
CASSHTTLQGSNYGYTF
TGTGCCAGCAGCCACACTACCCTCCAGGGATCGAACTATGGCTACACCTTC
>TRBJ2-2|.|TRBV2|.
CASSEVGGTGELFF
TGTGCCAGCAGTGAAGTAGGGGGCACCGGGGAGCTGTTTTTT
>TRBJ2-7|.|TRBV7-9|few
CASSLFQGLASEQYF
TGTGCCAGCAGCCTTTTTCAAGGGCTAGCGAGCGAGCAGTACTTC
>TRBJ2-1|.|TRBV30|once
CAWSVLGGLDEQFF
TGTGCCTGGAGTGTACTTGGGGGGTTGGATGAGCAGTTCTTC
>TRBJ2-7|.|TRBV5-5|.
CASSLARQGYEQYF
TGTGCCAGCAGCTTGGCCCGGCAGGGCTACGAGCAGTACTTC
>TRBJ1-4|.|TRBV6-5|once
CASSYSRIEKLFF
TGTGCCAGCAGTTACTCGAGGATTGAAAAACTGTTTTTT